This T cell receptor (beta chain) was captured in a study of regulatory T cells in long-lasting Graves disease. As for time point: persistent/refractory GD, antithyroid drugs over 5 years with positive TRAb. Scientists built the TCR library using RNA that was extracted from PBMCs. Library construction for TCR beta used iRepertoire HTBI primers and Arm-PCR of CDR3 regions. MiXCR was run by TCRdb on the multiplex PCR reads, yielding one entry per CDR3 protein. The sample records about 470,000 distinct CDR3 sequences, under 25% being singletons. Sequenced material: peripheral blood mononuclear cells (PBMCs), taken when the disease was refractory, from a patient treated with antithyroid drugs. This sequence originates from a female donor with Graves disease.

The CDR3 DNA is TGTGCCAGCAGCTTAGGACTAGCGGGAGGCGACGAGCAGTACTTC. Translating gives CASSLGLAGGDEQYF. The rearrangement joins TRBV7-2 to TRBJ2-7, with 13 bases fitting TRBD2. The CDR3 loop spans 15 amino acids. Germline CDR1 is SGHTA and CDR2 is FQGNSA. The J segment lost 5 bases and the V segment lost 1 base, leaving 2 bases of the junction unmatched.